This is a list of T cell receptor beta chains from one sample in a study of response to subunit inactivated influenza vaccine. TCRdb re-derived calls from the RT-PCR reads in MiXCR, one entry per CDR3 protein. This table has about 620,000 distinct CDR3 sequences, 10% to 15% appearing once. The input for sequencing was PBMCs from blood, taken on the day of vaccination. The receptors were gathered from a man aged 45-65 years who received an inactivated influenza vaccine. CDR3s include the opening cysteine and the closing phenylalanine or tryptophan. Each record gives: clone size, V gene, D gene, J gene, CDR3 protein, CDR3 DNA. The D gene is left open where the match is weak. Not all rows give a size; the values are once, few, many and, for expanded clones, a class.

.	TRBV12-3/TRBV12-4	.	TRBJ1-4	CASSGATNQGEKLFF	TGTGCCAGCAGTGGGGCCACCAACCAGGGGGAAAAACTGTTTTTT
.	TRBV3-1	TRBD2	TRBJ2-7	CASGLFPGGEQYF	TGTGCTAGTGGTTTGTTTCCGGGAGGGGAGCAGTACTTC
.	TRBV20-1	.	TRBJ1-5	CSAREETVNQPQHF	TGCAGTGCTAGAGAAGAGACAGTCAATCAGCCCCAGCATTTT
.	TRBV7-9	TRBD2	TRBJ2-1	CASSPSGGPATYNEQFF	TGTGCCAGCTCGCCTAGCGGGGGACCGGCTACCTACAATGAGCAGTTCTTC
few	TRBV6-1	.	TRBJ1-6	CASRPLGDNSPLHF	TGTGCCAGCAGACCACTCGGGGATAATTCACCCCTCCACTTT
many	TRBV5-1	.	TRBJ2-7	CASSSEYLASYEQYF	TGCGCCAGCAGCTCAGAATACCTAGCAAGCTACGAGCAGTACTTC
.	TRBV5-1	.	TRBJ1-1	CASTGSTEAFF	TGCGCCAGCACCGGGAGCACTGAAGCTTTCTTT
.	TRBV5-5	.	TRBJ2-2	CASSPVGGRGNTGELFF	TGTGCCAGCAGCCCCGTAGGAGGCAGGGGGAACACCGGGGAGCTGTTTTTT
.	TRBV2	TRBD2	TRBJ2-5	CASNWASGQETQYF	TGTGCCAGCAACTGGGCTAGCGGGCAAGAGACCCAGTACTTC
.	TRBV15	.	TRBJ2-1	CATSSRDGSYNEQFF	TGTGCCACCAGCAGCAGGGATGGGTCCTACAATGAGCAGTTCTTC
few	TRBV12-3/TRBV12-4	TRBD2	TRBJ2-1	CASTLRSSGTNEQFF	TGTGCCAGCACCCTACGCTCTAGCGGAACCAATGAGCAGTTCTTC
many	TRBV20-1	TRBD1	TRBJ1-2	CSARDPGQGSGYTF	TGCAGTGCTAGAGACCCGGGACAGGGAAGTGGCTACACCTTC
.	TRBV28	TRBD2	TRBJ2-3	CASSFGAGGPGDTQYF	TGTGCCAGCAGTTTCGGAGCGGGAGGGCCCGGAGATACGCAGTATTTT
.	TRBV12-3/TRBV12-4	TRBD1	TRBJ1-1	CASTSMGQKAFF	TGTGCCAGCACCAGTATGGGACAGAAAGCTTTCTTT
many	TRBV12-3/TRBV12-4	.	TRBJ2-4	CASSSGPSLNIQYF	TGTGCCAGCAGCTCGGGACCATCCCTAAACATTCAGTACTTC
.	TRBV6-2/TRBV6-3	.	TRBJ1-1	CASIKRENTEAFF	TGTGCCAGCATCAAACGGGAGAACACTGAAGCTTTCTTT
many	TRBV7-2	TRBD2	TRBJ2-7	CASSFVGGGPYEQYF	TGTGCCAGCAGCTTCGTCGGGGGAGGGCCCTACGAGCAGTACTTC
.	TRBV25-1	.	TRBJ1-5	CASSETGFNQPQHF	TGTGCCAGCAGTGAAACAGGTTTCAATCAGCCCCAGCATTTT
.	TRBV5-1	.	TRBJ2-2	CASSFKLPNTGELFF	TGCGCCAGCAGCTTTAAGCTCCCTAACACCGGGGAGCTGTTTTTT
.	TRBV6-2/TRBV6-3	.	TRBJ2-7	CAGAPGETYEQYF	TGTGCCGGGGCCCCAGGGGAGACCTACGAGCAGTACTTC
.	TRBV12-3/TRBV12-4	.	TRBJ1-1	CASSLLGDTEAFF	TGTGCCAGCAGTTTATTGGGGGACACTGAAGCTTTCTTT
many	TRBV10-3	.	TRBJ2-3	CAVKSVTDTQYF	TGTGCCGTAAAAAGTGTCACAGATACGCAGTATTTT
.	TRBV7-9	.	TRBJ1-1	CASRPGGGENTEAFF	TGTGCCAGCAGGCCAGGTGGCGGCGAGAACACTGAAGCTTTCTTT
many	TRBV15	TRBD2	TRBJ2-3	CATSRGGQAGGGTDTQYF	TGTGCCACCAGCAGAGGGGGGCAAGCGGGAGGAGGCACAGATACGCAGTATTTT
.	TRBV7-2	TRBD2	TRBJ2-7	CASSLGLAGGAYEQYF	TGTGCCAGCAGCTTAGGGCTAGCGGGGGGAGCGTACGAGCAGTACTTC
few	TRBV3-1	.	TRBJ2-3	CASTRGADTQYF	TGTGCCAGCACCCGAGGTGCAGATACGCAGTATTTT
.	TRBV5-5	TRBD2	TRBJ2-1	CASTVAGGGRDEQFF	TGTGCCAGCACCGTAGCGGGAGGCGGTAGGGATGAGCAGTTCTTC
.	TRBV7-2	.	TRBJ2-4	CASSLVTGNIQYF	TGTGCCAGCAGCTTAGTAACCGGTAACATTCAGTACTTC
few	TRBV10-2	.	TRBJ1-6	CASRPQGLDSPLHF	TGCGCCAGCAGGCCCCAGGGTTTGGATTCACCCCTCCACTTT
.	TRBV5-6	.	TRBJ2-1	CASSLGRSYNEQFF	TGTGCCAGCAGTTTGGGTCGGTCCTACAATGAGCAGTTCTTC
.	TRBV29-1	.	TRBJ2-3	CSVRGWRSTDTQYF	TGCAGCGTGAGGGGGTGGCGTAGCACAGATACGCAGTATTTT
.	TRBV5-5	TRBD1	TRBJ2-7	CASSRDRGMYEQYF	TGTGCCAGCAGCCGGGACAGGGGCATGTACGAGCAGTACTTC
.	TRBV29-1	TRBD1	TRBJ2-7	CSVRQGGGYEQYF	TGCAGCGTCCGACAGGGCGGCGGATACGAGCAGTACTTC
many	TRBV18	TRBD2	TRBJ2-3	CASSPPTSGRTDTQYF	TGTGCCAGCTCACCACCGACTAGCGGGAGGACAGATACGCAGTATTTT
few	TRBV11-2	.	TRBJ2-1	CASSIPLGRLFF	TGTGCCAGCAGCATCCCACTAGGGAGGCTGTTCTTC
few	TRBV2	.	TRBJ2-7	CASQPQAYEQYF	TGTGCCAGCCAGCCTCAAGCCTACGAGCAGTACTTC
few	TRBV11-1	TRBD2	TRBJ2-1	CASSLVFAGGPLNEQFF	TGTGCCAGCAGCTTAGTTTTCGCGGGAGGGCCGCTGAATGAGCAGTTCTTC
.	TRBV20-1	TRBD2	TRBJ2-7	CSARVFQSKRGASSYYEQYF	TGCAGTGCTAGAGTCTTCCAGTCGAAGCGGGGGGCCTCTTCATACTACGAGCAGTACTTC
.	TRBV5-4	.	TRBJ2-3	CASSLSGVVGDTQYF	TGTGCCAGCAGCTTGTCGGGAGTTGTTGGAGATACGCAGTATTTT
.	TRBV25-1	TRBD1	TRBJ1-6	CASSDRTGSYNSPLHF	TGTGCCAGCAGTGACCGGACAGGGTCCTATAATTCACCCCTCCACTTT
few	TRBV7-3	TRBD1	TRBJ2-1	CASSLEGQGLSYNEQFF	TGTGCCAGCAGCTTAGAGGGACAGGGTCTTTCCTACAATGAGCAGTTCTTC
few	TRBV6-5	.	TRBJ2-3	CASSYATKNPTDTQYF	TGTGCCAGCAGTTACGCGACCAAAAACCCCACAGATACGCAGTATTTT
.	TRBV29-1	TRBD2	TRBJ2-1	CSVGRSGLPRGEQFF	TGCAGCGTTGGCAGGTCGGGACTACCAAGGGGTGAGCAGTTCTTC
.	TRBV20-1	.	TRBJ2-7	CSARRQNSYEQYF	TGCAGTGCTAGACGACAGAACTCCTACGAGCAGTACTTC
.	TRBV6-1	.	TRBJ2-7	CASSAQGYYEQYF	TGTGCCAGCAGTGCGCAGGGTTACTACGAGCAGTACTTC
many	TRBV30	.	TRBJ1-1	CAWRAQLNTEAFF	TGTGCCTGGAGGGCCCAGTTGAACACTGAAGCTTTCTTT
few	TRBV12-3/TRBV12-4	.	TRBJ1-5	CASTLSNQPQHF	TGTGCCAGCACCCTAAGCAATCAGCCCCAGCATTTT
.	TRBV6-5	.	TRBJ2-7	CASRPFSYEQYF	TGTGCCAGCAGGCCCTTTTCCTACGAGCAGTACTTC
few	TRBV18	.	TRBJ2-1	CASSPPAYTAVARGQFF	TGTGCCAGCTCACCTCCAGCTTATACGGCCGTGGCGCGTGGGCAGTTCTTC
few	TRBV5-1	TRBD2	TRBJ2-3	CASSQGLVRTTDTQYF	TGCGCCAGCAGCCAGGGACTAGTTAGGACCACAGATACGCAGTATTTT
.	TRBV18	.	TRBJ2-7	CASSPPAGGGEQYF	TGTGCCAGCTCACCACCGGCAGGGGGAGGTGAGCAGTACTTC